This TCR beta chain was identified in a study of blood T cells in healthy people across ages. Investigators took roughly 9.5 milliliters of peripheral blood from every donor. This clonotype was counted at least ten times. Through a sample-barcoded 5' primer and a J-beta primer mix, a second PCR was run for roughly 6 to 12 cycles. TCRdb ran MiXCR on the 5' RACE reads and lists one entry per CDR3 protein. The sample has 800,000 to 950,000 distinct CDR3 sequences, around 36% seen once; the top ten hold 10% to 15%. This CDR3 is built from 11 residues. Germline V gives CDR1 DFQATT, CDR2 SNEGSKA (reference sequence). Trimming left V 0 bases short and J 5 bases short, with 5 bases between.

V is TRBV20-1 and J is TRBJ2-7, with D uncertain. Input material: blood. The origin of this receptor is a man aged 18 to 29 in good health. The CDR3 reads CSAREVNEQYF. CDR3 nucleotides: TGCAGTGCTAGAGAGGTAAACGAGCAGTACTTC.